The 18 T cell receptor beta chains listed next were all sequenced from one sample in a study of PD-L1 blockade in urothelial cancer (dated by TCRdb to 2015 to 2018). The time point label of this sample denotes: pretreatment peripheral blood. Library preparation used the immunoSEQ multiplex PCR assay. The table was pulled from immuneACCESS by TCRdb, which kept in-frame rearrangements only. Such tables lose some clones; where checked, under half of the loss comes from unresolved V genes, and the rest has no known cause. A total of almost 50,000 clones appear in this sample, around 80% of them only once. The top ten hold around 3.2% of the sample. The specimen was PBMCs, collected around atezolizumab (anti-PD-L1) treatment. These receptors all stem from a man in his 70s with urothelial cancer.

This clone was counted between two and nine times. The gene calls are TRBV9 and TRBJ2-2; D unresolved. From germline, CDR1 is SGDLS and CDR2 YYNGEE. CDR3 size: 14 residues. V was shortened by 2 bases and J by 4 bases, with 9 bases between the two germline ends. The DNA for the CDR3 is TGTGCCAGCAGCGTTGTATCAGGCACCGGGGAGCTGTTTTTT. Encoded protein: CASSVVSGTGELFF.

The DNA for the CDR3 is TGCGCCAGCAGCCCTGACGGGACAGGAGCTCAAAATTCACCCCTCCACTTT. Translation: CASSPDGTGAQNSPLHF. This chain uses TRBV5-1 with TRBJ1-6; 8 nucleotides agree with TRBD1. CDR3 length: 17 residues. Trimming at V came to 4 bases and at J to 7 bases, leaving 13 bases not matched to a gene. The V gene's germline CDR1 is SGHRS and CDR2 YFSETQ.

This clone has only one observation. This sequence joins TRBV6-5 and TRBJ1-1; 8 nucleotides align to TRBD1. The J segment lost 6 bases and the V segment lost 5 bases, leaving 8 bases of the junction unmatched. The CDR3 totals 14 residues. The V gene's germline CDR1 is MNHEY and CDR2 SVGAGI. CDR3 sequence reads: CASSTRQGRPEAFF. Written as DNA, the CDR3 is TGTGCCAGCAGTACCCGACAGGGGAGGCCTGAAGCTTTCTTT.

J is TRBJ1-5 and V is TRBV15; D is unresolved. CDR3 length: 14 residues. Trimming took off 5 bases at V and 6 bases at J, with 14 bases between the two ends. From germline, CDR1 is LNHNV and CDR2 YYDKDF (reference sequence). CDR3 nucleotide sequence: TGTGCCACCAGCCGCACGGGGAGAAGTCAGCCCCAGCATTTT. It encodes CATSRTGRSQPQHF.

The chain combines TRBV10-3 with TRBJ1-2; 9 nucleotides align to TRBD1. CDR3 size: 14 residues. V was pared by 3 bases and J by 7 bases, with 6 bases of the junction left unmatched. Germline CDR1 ENHRY, CDR2 SYGVKD. The CDR3: CAISEAGQGIGYTF. For the CDR3, the DNA is TGTGCCATCAGTGAAGCGGGACAGGGTATTGGCTACACCTTC.

The chain recombines TRBV7-9 with TRBJ2-3; D gene uncertain. The CDR3 covers 12 residues. Germline assignment: CDR1 SEHNR and CDR2 FQNEAQ (reference sequence). V dropped 0 bases and J dropped 5 bases, with 3 bases sitting between them. As DNA, the CDR3 is TGTGCCAGCAGCTTAGCTAGAGATACGCAGTATTTT. Translated: CASSLARDTQYF.

This clone was seen a few times. The chain recombines TRBV5-8 with TRBJ2-1; the D is unclear. The CDR3 has 12 residues. Trimming stripped 2 bases from V and 7 bases from J, with 7 bases between. Germline V gene lookup returns CDR1 SGHTS and CDR2 YDEGEE. The CDR3 DNA follows: TGTGCCAGCAGCTTTTCTCTAAATGAGCAGTTCTTC. This encodes CASSFSLNEQFF.

The gene calls are TRBV7-3 and TRBJ2-5; 8 bases match TRBD1. The V and J ends lost 3 bases and 7 bases, in that order; junction bases with no gene match: 7. The CDR3 extends over 14 amino acids. CDR1 SGHTA and CDR2 FQGTGA come from the germline V gene. In DNA form, the CDR3 reads TGTGCCAGCAGCTTGACAGGGGTCGGTACGACCCAGTACTTC. Protein product: CASSLTGVGTTQYF.

V gene TRBV25-1 combines with J gene TRBJ1-1, with D possibly matching TRBD1 (6 bases). The CDR3 runs to 15 residues. The ends were cut back, 7 bases at V and 2 bases at J, with 17 bases in the middle. Germline V CDR1 and CDR2: MGHDK, SYGVNS. The CDR3 DNA follows: TGTGCCAGCAAACCTACCAAGGGGGTAAACACTGAAGCTTTCTTT. Encoded protein: CASKPTKGVNTEAFF.

This clone was detected only a few times. The chain employs TRBV7-9 and TRBJ1-4, with 10 bases fitting TRBD1. The CDR3 extends over 18 amino acids. Germline CDR1 is SEHNR and CDR2 is FQNEAQ (reference sequence). J gave up 12 bases and V 5 bases, and 21 bases lay outside the gene matches. The CDR3 here is CASSPEYYRDRGHRELFF. CDR3 in DNA: TGTGCCAGCAGCCCCGAATACTACCGGGACAGGGGCCACAGAGAACTGTTTTTT.

The chain joins TRBV7-3 to TRBJ2-1; the D gene is possibly TRBD2 (6 bases). The CDR3 length is 14 residues. Germline assignment: CDR1 SGHTA and CDR2 FQGTGA. Trimming cost V 8 bases and J 2 bases, with 13 bases left between them. The CDR3 DNA reads TGTGCCAGCGGATGGACGGGAGCCTACAATGAGCAGTTCTTC. Its translation: CASGWTGAYNEQFF.

This clone is a singleton in its sample. The chain carries TRBV28 and TRBJ1-1; TRBD1 matches 8 bases. This CDR3 is built from 15 residues. Germline trimming cut 6 bases from V and 5 bases from J; bases unmatched to any gene: 11. Germline values: CDR1 MDHEN, CDR2 SYDVKM. CDR3 loop: CASSLGQGFRTEAFF. Written as DNA, the CDR3 is TGTGCCAGCAGCCTTGGACAGGGTTTCAGGACTGAAGCTTTCTTT.

The genes are TRBV6-5 and TRBJ2-7; D not certain. The CDR3 sequence is 13 residues long. Trimming left V 3 bases short and J 3 bases short, with 9 bases between. Germline V gives CDR1 MNHEY, CDR2 SVGAGI. The CDR3 region has the DNA TGTGCCAGCAGTTATAAATCGGGCTACGAGCAGTACTTC. Translated: CASSYKSGYEQYF.

The chain employs TRBV6-6 and TRBJ2-3, with no clear D. Trimming removed 3 bases from V and 0 bases from J, with 10 bases in between. Germline CDR1 MNHNY, CDR2 SVGAGI (reference sequence). This CDR3 is built from 15 residues. CDR3: CASSYEKLSTDTQYF. The CDR3 DNA follows: TGTGCCAGCAGTTATGAAAAGCTTAGCACAGATACGCAGTATTTT.

The CDR3 protein is CASSSGPGPNTEAFF. The CDR3 DNA sequence: TGTGCCAGCAGCTCCGGGCCAGGGCCCAACACTGAAGCTTTCTTT. The V call is TRBV7-2, the J call TRBJ1-1; D is possibly TRBD1 (5 bases). CDR1 is SGHTA and CDR2 is FQGNSA in the germline V gene. The CDR3 extends over 15 amino acids. The V end lost 4 bases, the J end lost 2 bases, and 14 bases lay between the germline ends. Together with reference TRBV7-2 and TRBJ1-1, the CDR3 gives the full variable domain: GAGVSQSPSNKVTEKGKDVELRCDPISGHTALYWYRQSLGQGLEFLIYFQGNSAPDKSGLPSDRFSAERTGGSVSTLTIQRTQQEDSAVYLCASSSGPGPNTEAFFGQGTRLTVV.

This chain uses TRBV30 with TRBJ1-2; D is undetermined. There are 12 residues in the CDR3. V was clipped by 3 bases and J by 4 bases, with 9 bases between them. Germline CDR1 and CDR2: GTSNPN and SVGIG (reference sequence). Here the CDR3 DNA reads TGTGCCTGGAGGGAGCTACCCTATGGCTACACCTTC. It yields the protein CAWRELPYGYTF.

The J gene is TRBJ2-6, the V gene TRBV11-2; D possibly corresponds to TRBD2 (6 bases). Germline V gives CDR1 SGHAT, CDR2 FQNNGV. CDR3 length equals 15 residues. Deletions cut 8 bases from V and 12 bases from J, with 23 bases between. The CDR3: CASLSGRGRSFVLTF. The DNA for the CDR3 is TGTGCCAGCCTAAGCGGGCGGGGACGGTCTTTCGTCCTGACTTTC.

There are a few counts of this clone. The rearrangement joins TRBV29-1 to TRBJ1-1; possibly TRBD1 for D (5 bases). CDR1 and CDR2 from the germline V gene are SQVTM and ANQGSEA. V lost 7 bases and J 0 bases, leaving 12 bases between the germline ends. The CDR3 totals 13 residues. CDR3 sequence (DNA): TGCAGCGCCCGACAGTTCCTGAACACTGAAGCTTTCTTT. This translates into CSARQFLNTEAFF.